A selection of T cell receptor beta chains follows, all from one sample in a study of OX40 agonist ivuxolimab in advanced cancers. Using immunoSEQ multiplex PCR, the repertoire was profiled, and TCRdb retains in-frame clones only, with some absent. The table records 45,000 to 60,000 clones, 80% to 95% of them present only once. Here the sequenced sample was CD4+ or CD8+ T cells sorted from blood, taken in a trial of the OX40 agonist ivuxolimab. All receptors derive from an adult with an advanced solid tumor such as melanoma, head and neck, liver or kidney cancer. Both conserved end residues are part of each CDR3. A D gene is named only where the DNA matches it firmly. Clone sizes are given selectively: once, few, many, or a class where the clone is expanded.

>TRBV6-5|NA|TRBJ2-7|once
CASSRTKNYEQYF
TGTGCCAGCAGCAGGACGAAAAACTACGAGCAGTACTTC
>TRBV19|NA|TRBJ1-5|NA
CASSPTDYSNQPQHF
TGTGCCAGTAGTCCCACGGACTACAGCAATCAGCCCCAGCATTTT
>TRBV27|NA|TRBJ2-7|NA
CASRPLWTRSYEQYF
TGTGCCAGCAGGCCTCTTTGGACACGCTCCTACGAGCAGTACTTC
>TRBV2|NA|TRBJ1-6|NA
CASSFFTVTASPLHF
TGTGCCAGCAGTTTCTTCACGGTGACTGCTTCACCCCTCCACTTT
>TRBV21-1|NA|TRBJ1-6|NA
CASSKTGGHSPLHF
TGTGCCAGCAGCAAGACAGGGGGCCATTCACCCCTCCACTTT
>TRBV4-2|NA|TRBJ2-3|NA
CASSQGGQESLQYF
TGTGCCAGCAGCCAGGGAGGACAGGAGTCCTTACAGTATTTT
>TRBV7-9|TRBD2|TRBJ2-1|few
CASSLTSGYNEQFF
TGTGCCAGCAGCCTAACTAGCGGCTACAATGAGCAGTTCTTC
>TRBV9|TRBD2|TRBJ2-2|medium-sized
CASSAISRSGGGELFF
TGTGCCAGCAGCGCAATTTCGCGTAGCGGGGGTGGGGAGCTGTTTTTT
>TRBV6-6|NA|TRBJ2-7|NA
CASGKGRDEQYF
TGTGCCAGCGGTAAGGGTCGGGACGAGCAGTACTTC
>TRBV5-1|TRBD2|TRBJ2-3|once
CASGRAGGRTDTQYF
TGCGCCAGCGGGCGAGCGGGGGGACGCACAGATACGCAGTATTTT
>TRBV5-4|NA|TRBJ2-3|few
CASSLGGVGGYTDTQYF
TGTGCCAGCAGCTTGGGGGGCGTCGGGGGATACACAGATACGCAGTATTTT
>TRBV10-1|TRBD1|TRBJ1-6|NA
CASKGQGIPDNSPLHF
TGCGCCAGCAAGGGACAGGGGATTCCAGATAATTCACCCCTCCACTTT
>TRBV7-3|TRBD1|TRBJ2-2|NA
CASRRDRGWTGELFF
TGTGCCAGCAGAAGGGACAGGGGGTGGACCGGGGAGCTGTTTTTT
>TRBV6-5|TRBD1|TRBJ1-5|NA
CASSYLGGAGQPQHF
TGTGCCAGCAGCTACTTAGGGGGCGCGGGTCAGCCCCAGCATTTT
>TRBV7-9|NA|TRBJ2-3|once
CASGTTDTQYF
TGTGCCAGCGGCACGACAGATACGCAGTATTTT
>TRBV18|TRBD1|TRBJ2-7|NA
CASSHRQGGDFYEQYF
TGTGCCAGCTCACACCGACAGGGCGGAGACTTCTACGAGCAGTACTTC
>TRBV10-3|NA|TRBJ2-7|few
CAIREVGGGYEQYF
TGTGCCATCAGGGAGGTGGGTGGAGGGTACGAGCAGTACTTC
>TRBV5-5|NA|TRBJ2-7|NA
CASSPQRGSYEQYF
TGTGCCAGCAGCCCTCAGAGGGGATCCTACGAGCAGTACTTC
>TRBV6-5|TRBD1|TRBJ1-3|NA
CASSRGPGNTIYF
TGTGCCAGCAGTAGGGGGCCTGGAAACACCATATATTTT
>TRBV18|NA|TRBJ1-2|NA
CASSPPITEYNYGYTF
TGTGCCAGCTCACCACCCATTACAGAGTACAACTATGGCTACACCTTC
>TRBV6-5|NA|TRBJ2-1|NA
CASTNRGSVNEQFF
TGTGCCAGCACCAATAGGGGCAGCGTAAATGAGCAGTTCTTC
>TRBV6-1|NA|TRBJ1-1|NA
CASSELGLMNTEAFF
TGTGCCAGCAGTGAACTGGGGTTGATGAACACTGAAGCTTTCTTT
>TRBV28|TRBD1|TRBJ1-3|NA
CASSPLPGTDSGNTIYF
TGTGCCAGCAGTCCACTACCCGGGACAGACTCTGGAAACACCATATATTTT
>TRBV11-2|NA|TRBJ2-7|NA
CASSLDRVYEQYF
TGTGCCAGCAGCTTAGACAGGGTCTACGAGCAGTACTTC
>TRBV5-4|NA|TRBJ1-5|few
CASSFEGIQPQHF
TGTGCCAGCAGCTTTGAGGGGATACAGCCCCAGCATTTT
>TRBV6-5|TRBD1|TRBJ1-2|NA
CASKGQGFDGYTF
TGTGCCAGCAAGGGACAGGGGTTTGATGGCTACACCTTC
>TRBV19|TRBD1|TRBJ1-6|NA
CASSILDRGSPLHF
TGTGCCAGTAGTATATTGGACAGGGGTTCACCCCTCCACTTT
>TRBV9|NA|TRBJ2-5|NA
CASSVWEGQETQYF
TGTGCCAGCAGCGTTTGGGAAGGACAAGAGACCCAGTACTTC
>TRBV7-9|TRBD2|TRBJ2-3|NA
CASSLSLAASTDTQYF
TGTGCCAGCAGCTTAAGTCTAGCGGCTAGCACAGATACGCAGTATTTT
>TRBV12-5|NA|TRBJ1-2|NA
CASGTEGGYGYTF
TGTGCTAGTGGTACGGAGGGGGGGTATGGCTACACCTTC
>TRBV11-2|NA|TRBJ2-4|NA
CASSLHLTVLNIQYF
TGTGCCAGCAGCTTACATCTGACAGTCTTAAACATTCAGTACTTC
>TRBV18|TRBD2|TRBJ2-7|once
CASSPTALAGAEQYF
TGTGCCAGCTCACCTACCGCACTAGCGGGAGCCGAGCAGTACTTC
>TRBV28|NA|TRBJ2-2|once
CASRGRGRVNTGELFF
TGTGCCAGCAGAGGTCGAGGACGGGTAAACACCGGGGAGCTGTTTTTT
>TRBV2|NA|TRBJ1-1|NA
CASSPSLWGRRTEAFF
TGTGCCAGCAGTCCCAGTCTATGGGGGCGCCGGACTGAAGCTTTCTTT
>TRBV18|TRBD2|TRBJ2-3|NA
CASSRLAGSSQQYF
TGTGCCAGCTCACGTCTAGCGGGCAGTTCGCAGCAGTATTTT
>TRBV18|NA|TRBJ2-6|NA
CASSPKGRASGANVLTF
TGTGCCAGCTCACCGAAGGGCAGGGCCTCTGGGGCCAACGTCCTGACTTTC
>TRBV5-8|NA|TRBJ2-2|NA
CASSTGHANTGELFF
TGTGCCAGCAGCACCGGACACGCCAACACCGGGGAGCTGTTTTTT
>TRBV13|TRBD1|TRBJ2-3|NA
CASSYRGTDTQYF
TGTGCCAGCAGCTACAGGGGTACAGATACGCAGTATTTT
>TRBV7-9|TRBD1|TRBJ2-4|NA
CASSEPTGQLAKNIQYF
TGTGCCAGCAGCGAACCGACAGGGCAGTTAGCCAAAAACATTCAGTACTTC
>TRBV5-1|TRBD1|TRBJ1-4|NA
CASSLVVRGRSTNEKLFF
TGCGCCAGCAGCTTGGTTGTCAGGGGGAGGTCAACTAATGAAAAACTGTTTTTT
>TRBV5-1|TRBD2|TRBJ2-1|few
CARGRVTECSYNEQFF
TGCGCCAGGGGGAGGGTCACCGAATGCTCCTACAATGAGCAGTTCTTC
>TRBV5-1|NA|TRBJ2-3|NA
CASSPGGTGTDTQYF
TGCGCCAGCAGCCCCGGGGGTACCGGGACAGATACGCAGTATTTT